The sequence of this T cell receptor beta chain was determined in a study of blood T cell repertoires in COVID-19. The CDR3 has 19 residues. Trimming took 3 bases from V and 0 from J; bases not matched to a gene: 11. Seattle patients were enrolled while actively infected and followed longitudinally. Under the authors' procedure: Amplifying reference gene primers gave estimates of nucleated cell counts. This table comes from immunoSEQ multiplex PCR, and its TCRdb copy is limited to in-frame clones, with some not included. That table supplies the V and J calls and clone size; D and trimming were determined from the DNA. The sample yields roughly 440,000 clones, approximately 88% seen once.

This receptor was identified in a woman in her forties or fifties with COVID-19, enrolled during active disease. The chain has TRBV23-1 and TRBJ1-5; 10 nucleotides align to TRBD1. TRBV23-1 qualifies as an ORF whose function is uncertain. The sample taken for sequencing was peripheral blood. The CDR3 DNA reads as TGCGCCAGCAGTCAGGGTCCGGGACAGGGGTGCGGTAGCAATCAGCCCCAGCATTTT. Its protein is CASSQGPGQGCGSNQPQHF.